Shown below are 23 T cell receptor beta chains from a single sample sequenced in a study of blood T cells in healthy people across ages. The authors ran a second PCR of about 6 to 12 cycles using a sample-barcoded 5' primer and a J-beta primer mix. TCRdb processed the 5' RACE reads anew with MiXCR; each CDR3 protein has one entry. The sample includes 700,000 to 950,000 distinct CDR3 sequences, 58% of them seen just once. The sequenced sample was blood. These receptors originate from a man aged 25 to 40 in good health.

A few counts support this clonotype. The rearrangement links TRBV29-1 to TRBJ2-5; possible D gene TRBD2, 6 bases. The tail of the sequence fits TRBJ2-7 better, so the J call may be wrong. This CDR3 contains 12 residues. CDR1 is SQVTM and CDR2 is ANQGSEA in the germline V gene. CDR3 loop: CSVRDGFYEQYF. The CDR3 bases are TGCAGCGTGCGGGATGGATTCTACGAGCAGTACTTC.

V is TRBV20-1 and J is TRBJ2-7; perhaps TRBD2 as D (6 bases). The germline V and J ends were trimmed by 2 bases and 4 bases, with 12 bases remaining between them. Germline CDR1 reads DFQATT; CDR2 reads SNEGSKA (reference sequence). The CDR3 runs to 13 residues. The CDR3 region has the DNA TGCAGTGCTAGAAGGGAGGTCGGGTACGAGCAGTACTTC. This encodes CSARREVGYEQYF.

This clonotype came up once. The gene calls are TRBV28 and TRBJ1-1; a possible D gene is TRBD1 (5 bases). This CDR3 region has 13 residues. CDR1 is MDHEN and CDR2 is SYDVKM in the germline V gene. The ends were cut back, 3 bases at V and 7 bases at J, with 12 bases in the middle. CDR3 protein: CASSLGGRVEAFF. CDR3 nucleotide sequence: TGTGCCAGCAGTTTGGGGGGTCGGGTTGAAGCTTTCTTT.

The chain employs TRBV5-1 and TRBJ2-4; a possible D gene is TRBD2 (7 bases). This CDR3 region has 15 residues. The germline V gene has CDR1 SGHRS and CDR2 YFSETQ. Trimming left V 2 bases short and J 11 bases short, with 20 bases between. The CDR3, as DNA: TGCGCCAGCAGCTTCCAACCCGGGGGGCATGAATTTCAGTACTTC. Its translation is CASSFQPGGHEFQYF.

The J gene is TRBJ2-7, the V gene TRBV20-1; D unclear. CDR3 size: 10 residues. V lost 3 bases and J 6 bases, leaving 6 bases between the germline ends. Germline values: CDR1 DFQATT, CDR2 SNEGSKA (reference sequence). The CDR3 is CSASNSEQYF. The CDR3 DNA follows: TGCAGTGCTAGTAACTCCGAGCAGTACTTC.

The CDR3 sequence is CASSKTGTASSNQPQHF. The DNA of the CDR3 is TGTGCCAGCAGCAAGACAGGGACAGCAAGTAGCAATCAGCCCCAGCATTTT. The chain recombines TRBV6-1 with TRBJ1-5; the match to TRBD1 covers 7 bases. The CDR3 has 17 residues. Germline CDR1 reads MNHNS; CDR2 reads SASEGT. V lost 6 bases and J lost 0; bases outside the gene matches: 11.

The chain uses TRBV7-9 and TRBJ2-4; a weak D match, TRBD2 (5 bases). The better agreement between TRBJ2-7 and the DNA end casts doubt on the J call. This CDR3 contains 14 residues. Germline CDR1 SEHNR, CDR2 FQNEAQ (reference sequence). The CDR3 bases are TGTGCCAGCAGCTTAGCGGAGGACCTTTACGAGCAGTACTTC. It translates to CASSLAEDLYEQYF.

In its sample, this clonotype ranks as medium-sized. The V and J genes are TRBV5-1 and TRBJ2-7, with D unclear. The germline CDR1 and CDR2 sequences are SGHRS and YFSETQ. Trimming left V 3 bases short and J 6 bases short, with 10 bases between. The CDR3 runs 12 residues. The CDR3 bases are TGCGCCAGCAGCTCCGAGGCCTCCGAGCAGTACTTC. Its protein product is CASSSEASEQYF.

The chain links TRBV27 to TRBJ2-5; 8 positions agree with TRBD1. The DNA end is a closer match to TRBJ2-7, so the J assignment may be wrong. The length of the CDR3 is 14 residues. The V gene's germline CDR1 is MNHEY and CDR2 SMNVEV (reference sequence). Here the CDR3 reads CASMVQGAVNEQYF. The DNA of the CDR3 is TGTGCCAGCATGGTCCAGGGGGCGGTCAACGAGCAGTACTTC.

Only a few counts were recorded for this clonotype. The chain has TRBV20-1 and TRBJ1-2, with D uncertain. Germline V gives CDR1 DFQATT, CDR2 SNEGSKA (reference sequence). This CDR3 region has 13 residues. Trimming pared 6 bases from V and 4 bases from J, leaving 15 bases between. CDR3: CSAGLGGLYGYTF. As DNA, the CDR3 is TGCAGTGCCGGATTGGGAGGGCTCTATGGCTACACCTTC.

The chain uses TRBV5-1 and TRBJ2-5; weak D call: TRBD1 (6 bases). The CDR3 runs 16 residues. V dropped 2 bases and J dropped 3 bases, with 17 bases sitting between them. Germline V gene sequence: CDR1 SGHRS, CDR2 YFSETQ. CDR3 nucleotides: TGCGCCAGCAGCTTACAGGGCTATTTGTTGGAAGAGACCCAGTACTTC. Translated: CASSLQGYLLEETQYF.

The chain combines TRBV27 with TRBJ2-2; D is unresolved. The germline V gene has CDR1 MNHEY and CDR2 SMNVEV (reference sequence). V dropped 8 bases and J dropped 5 bases, with 18 bases sitting between them. This CDR3 is built from 15 residues. The CDR3 DNA sequence: TGTGCCAGCCAGCGCTTCGCTCTGGCTACCGGGGAGCTGTTTTTT. Translation: CASQRFALATGELFF.

This clonotype is a singleton in its sample. The chain employs TRBV20-1 and TRBJ2-1, with unresolved D. In germline, CDR1 is DFQATT, CDR2 SNEGSKA (reference sequence). Trimming removed 7 bases from V and 0 bases from J, with 7 bases in between. The CDR3 sequence is 12 residues long. The CDR3 region is CSVRTSYNEQFF. The DNA of the CDR3 is TGCAGTGTCCGAACCTCCTACAATGAGCAGTTCTTC.

The chain has TRBV6-6 and TRBJ1-6; tentative D call: TRBD1 (6 bases). The germline V gene encodes CDR1 MNHNY and CDR2 SVGAGI (reference sequence). CDR3 length: 14 residues. The V end lost 4 bases, the J end lost 7 bases, and 11 bases lay between the germline ends. CDR3: CASSFRGANSPLHF. CDR3 bases: TGTGCCAGCAGTTTTCGGGGGGCCAATTCACCCCTCCACTTT.

The rearrangement uses TRBV24-1 and TRBJ2-7, with 7 bases fitting TRBD1. The germline CDR1 and CDR2 sequences are KGHDR and SFDVKD. This CDR3 spans 14 amino acids. After removal of 5 bases from V and 3 bases from J, the junction contained 6 bases not matched to a gene. The DNA for the CDR3 is TGTGCCACCAGTGCCCGGGACAGACTCTACGAGCAGTACTTC. This codes for CATSARDRLYEQYF.

The chain uses TRBV3-1 and TRBJ2-3, with D unresolved. V shed 2 bases and J shed 4 bases, with 10 bases lying between them. Germline V gene sequence: CDR1 LGHDT, CDR2 YNNKEL (reference sequence). This CDR3 comprises 14 residues. The CDR3 spells CASSQTQIPDTQYF. In nucleotides, the CDR3 is TGTGCCAGCAGCCAAACTCAAATCCCAGATACGCAGTATTTT.

This chain connects TRBV6-5 to TRBJ2-7; the match to TRBD2 covers 9 bases. Germline V gene sequence: CDR1 MNHEY, CDR2 SVGAGI. The CDR3 runs 14 residues. V gave up 5 bases and J gave up 3 bases; unmatched junction bases: 5. The DNA of the CDR3 is TGTGCCAGCAGTGGCAGGACTAGCGACTACGAGCAGTACTTC. Translation gives CASSGRTSDYEQYF.

The chain is built from TRBV19 and TRBJ1-5; D ambiguous. CDR1 is LNHDA and CDR2 is SQIVND in the germline V gene (reference sequence). The ends were cut back, 0 bases at V and 7 bases at J, with 10 bases in the middle. The length of the CDR3 is 14 residues. The CDR3, as DNA: TGTGCCAGTAGTATAGAGAGTTTTCGGCAGCCCCAGCATTTT. Translated: CASSIESFRQPQHF. Full variable domain (missing parts from reference TRBV19 and TRBJ1-5): DGGITQSPKYLFRKEGQNVTLSCEQNLNHDAMYWYRQDPGQGLRLIYYSQIVNDFQKGDIAEGYSVSREKKESFPLTVTSAQKNPTAFYLCASSIESFRQPQHFGDGTRLSIL.

This clonotype was seen just once. V gene TRBV6-2 or TRBV6-3 combines with J gene TRBJ1-2; 9 bases line up with TRBD1. This CDR3 contains 14 residues. Per the germline V gene, CDR1 is MNHEY and CDR2 is SVGEGT. Losses at the gene ends were 8 bases for V and 5 bases for J; bases not matched to a gene: 9. The DNA of the CDR3 is TGTGCCAGCGTCGGTACAGGGGGCTGGTATGGCTACACCTTC. Residues: CASVGTGGWYGYTF.

This chain connects TRBV6-5 to TRBJ1-6, with TRBD1 matching 7 bases. This CDR3 contains 20 residues. Germline values: CDR1 MNHEY, CDR2 SVGAGI. With V trimmed by 2 bases and J by 1 base, 14 bases remained unmatched. CDR3 loop: CASSYLPPKPTGSYNSPLHF. The CDR3, as DNA: TGTGCCAGCAGTTACCTCCCTCCAAAACCGACAGGGTCCTATAATTCACCCCTCCACTTT.

V is TRBV5-1 and J is TRBJ2-3; no clear D gene. The CDR3 spans 14 residues. Per the germline V gene, CDR1 is SGHRS and CDR2 is YFSETQ. The V end was cut by 5 bases, the J end by 2 bases, with 12 bases between. CDR3 sequence reads: CASSYPDTTDTQYF. The CDR3 coding sequence is TGCGCCAGCAGTTACCCCGACACCACAGATACGCAGTATTTT.

This chain connects TRBV18 to TRBJ1-3; D uncertain. This CDR3 is 14 amino acids long. Germline V gene sequence: CDR1 KGHSH, CDR2 LQKENI. V was cut by 3 bases and J by 0 bases, with 6 bases left in between. The CDR3 DNA follows: TGTGCCAGCTCACCCTCAGGCTCTGGAAACACCATATATTTT. This encodes CASSPSGSGNTIYF.

The chain is built from TRBV7-3 and TRBJ2-7; D perhaps matches TRBD2 (6 bases). Trimming took off 5 bases at V and 6 bases at J, with 14 bases between the two ends. Germline loops: CDR1 SGHTA, CDR2 FQGTGA. The CDR3 totals 13 residues. The CDR3 sequence is CASSERIGSEQYF. In DNA form, the CDR3 reads TGTGCCAGCAGCGAGAGAATCGGGAGCGAGCAGTACTTC.